The 21 T cell receptor beta chains below were found in one sample sequenced in a study of cytotoxic CD8 clonotypes in ibrutinib-treated CLL. Sequenced by immunoSEQ multiplex PCR; TCRdb stores in-frame clones only, minus some. The sample has about 160,000 clones, roughly 77% seen once; the top ten hold roughly 1.9%. The specimen comprised PBMCs, sampled after 12 months of ibrutinib treatment. The receptors originated from a human donor with chronic lymphocytic leukemia.

The chain is built from TRBV7-2 and TRBJ2-3; D is undetermined. V lost 3 bases, J lost 2 bases, and 3 bases lay in between. Germline V gene sequence: CDR1 SGHTA, CDR2 FQGNSA. CDR3 length: 12 residues. The CDR3 protein is CASSFFTDTQYF. The CDR3 DNA follows: TGTGCCAGCAGCTTTTTCACAGATACGCAGTATTTT.

This chain connects TRBV7-2 to TRBJ1-2; D perhaps matches TRBD1 (6 bases). The germline V gene has CDR1 SGHTA and CDR2 FQGNSA. V was clipped by 6 bases and J by 2 bases, with 22 bases between them. The CDR3 has 17 amino acids. The CDR3 bases are TGTGCCAGCAGGTTGGACAGTCGACTGCACCTCAACTATGGCTACACCTTC. Translated: CASRLDSRLHLNYGYTF. Variable domain in full (rest from reference TRBV7-2 and TRBJ1-2): GAGVSQSPSNKVTEKGKDVELRCDPISGHTALYWYRQSLGQGLEFLIYFQGNSAPDKSGLPSDRFSAERTGGSVSTLTIQRTQQEDSAVYLCASRLDSRLHLNYGYTFGSGTRLTVV.

CDR3 DNA: TGCGCCAGCAGCACCGGGACAGGGAGGGAAAAACTGTTTTTT. Translated, it gives CASSTGTGREKLFF. V and J are TRBV5-1 and TRBJ1-4; 9 positions match TRBD1. V dropped 4 bases and J dropped 8; count of bases not matched to a gene: 6. From germline, CDR1 is SGHRS and CDR2 YFSETQ. The CDR3 is 14 amino acids.

The chain links TRBV9 to TRBJ1-4, with 10 bases fitting TRBD1. Germline V CDR1 and CDR2: SGDLS, YYNGEE. Losses at the gene ends were 0 bases for V and 1 base for J; bases not matched to a gene: 3. The CDR3 has 17 amino acids. CDR3: CASSVGTGGETNEKLFF. The CDR3 DNA sequence: TGTGCCAGCAGCGTAGGGACAGGGGGAGAAACTAATGAAAAACTGTTTTTT.

This clone was counted between two and nine times. The chain uses TRBV4-2 and TRBJ2-7; 9 bases agree with TRBD2. The germline CDR1 and CDR2 sequences are LGHNA and YNFKEQ. Trimming at V came to 5 bases and at J to 0 bases, leaving 8 bases not matched to a gene. This CDR3 is 16 amino acids long. CDR3 nucleotide sequence: TGTGCCAGCAGCGTCTGGCGGGAGGGTTACTCCTACGAGCAGTACTTC. Its translation: CASSVWREGYSYEQYF.

The chain couples TRBV6-5 to TRBJ2-3; D is undetermined. V was cut by 3 bases and J by 1 base, with 11 bases left in between. This CDR3 spans 15 amino acids. The germline gives CDR1 MNHEY, CDR2 SVGAGI. This CDR3 is CASSYLPGGTDTQYF. DNA for the CDR3: TGTGCCAGCAGTTATTTGCCTGGAGGCACAGATACGCAGTATTTT.

The rearrangement joins TRBV5-6 to TRBJ2-7; perhaps TRBD1 as D (6 bases). The CDR3 totals 14 residues. Germline V CDR1 and CDR2: SGHDT, YYEEEE. The V and J ends lost 4 bases and 3 bases respectively, with 14 bases between them. The CDR3: CASSGGWGIYEQYF. The CDR3 nucleotides read TGTGCCAGCAGCGGGGGCTGGGGAATCTACGAGCAGTACTTC.

The gene calls are TRBV27 and TRBJ2-1; D may be TRBD1 or TRBD2 (5 bases each). Trimming removed 0 bases at V and 8 bases at J, with 8 bases between. The CDR3 consists of 13 residues. Germline V gene lookup returns CDR1 MNHEY and CDR2 SMNVEV (reference sequence). CDR3 sequence: CASSLSGVHEQFF. Here the CDR3 DNA reads TGTGCCAGCAGTTTATCGGGGGTACATGAGCAGTTCTTC.

Comments on this clone: One end of the junction fails to match germline, which may point to a read error. The gene calls are TRBV7-7 and TRBJ2-3; D ambiguous. The CDR3 covers 16 residues. The germline CDR1 and CDR2 sequences are SSHAT and FNYEAQ (reference sequence). CDR3 coding DNA: TGTGCTAGCAGCTTGGACCCGGGCCTGACCTCAGATACGCAGTATTTT. Translated: CASSLDPGLTSDTQYF.

The chain couples TRBV9 to TRBJ1-1; possible D gene TRBD1, 6 bases. Germline assignment: CDR1 SGDLS and CDR2 YYNGEE. The CDR3 is 14 amino acids. V lost 0 bases and J 5 bases, leaving 11 bases between the germline ends. Here the CDR3 reads CASSVGGLVTEAFF. The CDR3 region has the DNA TGTGCCAGCAGCGTAGGGGGGCTAGTAACTGAAGCTTTCTTT.

The gene calls are TRBV10-3 and TRBJ1-2; no clear D. The germline V gene has CDR1 ENHRY and CDR2 SYGVKD. There are 15 residues in the CDR3. With 0 bases removed from V and 7 bases from J, the gap between germline ends came to 15 bases. The CDR3: CAISESFLRRSGYTF. The CDR3 DNA reads as TGTGCCATCAGTGAGTCTTTCCTTAGGCGGAGTGGCTACACCTTC.

The rearrangement joins TRBV4-1 to TRBJ1-1, with D possibly TRBD1 on 5 matching bases. V lost 3 bases and J 3 bases, leaving 14 bases between the germline ends. CDR3 length equals 15 residues. CDR1 and CDR2 (germline): MGHRA, YSYEKL. For the CDR3, the DNA is TGCGCCAGCAGCCACCGTGGACAAGCTTACACTGAAGCTTTCTTT. Amino acid sequence: CASSHRGQAYTEAFF.

The CDR3 loop reads CASSETLAGNEQFF. The CDR3 DNA reads TGTGCCAGCAGTGAAACACTAGCCGGCAATGAGCAGTTCTTC. The chain has TRBV2 and TRBJ2-1; TRBD2 is a possible D gene (6 bases). Germline assignment: CDR1 SNHLY and CDR2 FYNNEI. Deletions cut 2 bases from V and 6 bases from J, with 11 bases between. This CDR3 region has 14 residues.

The gene calls are TRBV27 and TRBJ2-3, with 7 bases identical to TRBD1. V was pared by 0 bases and J by 0 bases, with 3 bases of the junction left unmatched. From germline, CDR1 is MNHEY and CDR2 SMNVEV (reference sequence). There are 16 residues in the CDR3. The CDR3 DNA reads TGTGCCAGCAGTTTATCCGGGACAGCTAGCACAGATACGCAGTATTTT. Amino acid sequence: CASSLSGTASTDTQYF.

The gene calls are TRBV30 and TRBJ1-1, with D possibly TRBD1 on 5 matching bases. The CDR3 runs 13 residues. CDR1 and CDR2 (germline): GTSNPN, SVGIG (reference sequence). V was clipped by 3 bases and J by 0 bases, with 8 bases between them. The CDR3: CAWRGAMNTEAFF. CDR3 sequence (DNA): TGTGCCTGGAGAGGGGCGATGAACACTGAAGCTTTCTTT.

The chain couples TRBV28 to TRBJ1-1; tentatively, D is TRBD1 (6 bases). Trimming removed 6 bases at V and 4 bases at J, with 15 bases between. This CDR3 contains 14 residues. Germline V lookup: CDR1 MDHEN, CDR2 SYDVKM. The CDR3 loop reads CASRATGQRTEAFF. In DNA form, the CDR3 reads TGTGCCAGCAGGGCGACAGGTCAGCGCACTGAAGCTTTCTTT.

This chain links TRBV28 with TRBJ2-7; maybe TRBD2 (5 bases). With 2 bases removed from V and 4 bases from J, the gap between germline ends came to 12 bases. Germline-derived CDR1 and CDR2 are MDHEN and SYDVKM. The CDR3 extends over 14 amino acids. The CDR3 sequence is CASSLPRRWYEQYF. In DNA, the CDR3 is TGTGCCAGCAGTTTACCTCGGAGGTGGTACGAGCAGTACTTC.

CDR3 nucleotide sequence: TGTGCCAGCAGTTTATTGGGACAGGGGGCTAACTATGGCTACACCTTC. This gives the protein CASSLLGQGANYGYTF. The chain is built from TRBV28 and TRBJ1-2, with 11 bases matching TRBD1. CDR3 length: 16 amino acids. V dropped 1 base and J dropped 0; count of bases not matched to a gene: 1. Germline V gene sequence: CDR1 MDHEN, CDR2 SYDVKM.

V usage is TRBV29-1 and J usage is TRBJ1-1; D not resolved. CDR1 SQVTM and CDR2 ANQGSEA come from the germline V gene. Trimming removed 3 bases at V and 2 bases at J, with 10 bases between. The CDR3 consists of 13 residues. CDR3 sequence: CSVDRYYNTEAFF. CDR3 DNA sequence: TGCAGCGTTGACAGGTATTATAACACTGAAGCTTTCTTT.

The chain recombines TRBV7-2 with TRBJ2-5; 8 nucleotides match TRBD1. J lost 4 bases, V lost 2 bases, and 9 bases had no gene match. The CDR3 consists of 16 residues. CDR1 SGHTA and CDR2 FQGNSA come from the germline V gene. CDR3 DNA: TGTGCCAGCAGCTTACTTGGATCAGGGGGCCGAGAGACCCAGTACTTC. It codes for CASSLLGSGGRETQYF.

The chain carries TRBV9 and TRBJ2-1; 9 nucleotides line up with TRBD2. CDR1 is SGDLS and CDR2 is YYNGEE in the germline V gene. This CDR3 is built from 16 residues. V lost 4 bases, J lost 5 bases, and 10 bases stayed unmatched. CDR3 amino acids: CASSPRSGSLNNEQFF. CDR3 DNA sequence: TGTGCCAGCAGCCCCCGTAGCGGGAGTCTGAACAATGAGCAGTTCTTC.